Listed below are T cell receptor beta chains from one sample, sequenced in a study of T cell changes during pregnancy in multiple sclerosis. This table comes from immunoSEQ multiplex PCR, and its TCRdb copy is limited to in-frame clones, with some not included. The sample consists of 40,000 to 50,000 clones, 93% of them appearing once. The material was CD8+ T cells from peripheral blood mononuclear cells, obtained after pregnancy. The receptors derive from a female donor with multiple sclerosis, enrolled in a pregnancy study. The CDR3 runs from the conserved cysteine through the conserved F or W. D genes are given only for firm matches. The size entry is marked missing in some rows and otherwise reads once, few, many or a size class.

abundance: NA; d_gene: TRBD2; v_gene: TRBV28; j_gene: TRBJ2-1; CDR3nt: TGTGCCAGCAGTTTATTGGGACTAGCGGGAGTTCATGAGCAGTTCTTC; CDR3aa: CASSLLGLAGVHEQFF
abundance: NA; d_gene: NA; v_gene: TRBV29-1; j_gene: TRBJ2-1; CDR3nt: TGCAGCGTTCGGCGGGGTCGCTACAATGAGCAGTTCTTC; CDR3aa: CSVRRGRYNEQFF
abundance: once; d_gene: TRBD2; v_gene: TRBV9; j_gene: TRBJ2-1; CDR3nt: TGTGCCAGCAGCGCCGGGACTAGCGGGGGGGGCTACAATGAGCAGTTCTTC; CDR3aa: CASSAGTSGGGYNEQFF
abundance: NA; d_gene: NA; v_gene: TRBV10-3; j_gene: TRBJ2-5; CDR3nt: TGTGCCATCAGTGGAGCGATAACTGGGGGGGCCCAAGAGACCCAGTACTTC; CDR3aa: CAISGAITGGAQETQYF
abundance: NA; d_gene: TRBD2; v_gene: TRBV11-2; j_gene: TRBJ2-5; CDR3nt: TGTGCCAGCAGCTTTCGACTAGCGGGGATACAAGAGACCCAGTACTTC; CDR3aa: CASSFRLAGIQETQYF
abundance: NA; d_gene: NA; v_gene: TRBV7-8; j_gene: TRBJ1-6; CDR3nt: TGTGCCAGCAGCTTAGATGGCGGGGAGAGCTCCTATAATTCACCCCTCCACTTT; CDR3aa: CASSLDGGESSYNSPLHF
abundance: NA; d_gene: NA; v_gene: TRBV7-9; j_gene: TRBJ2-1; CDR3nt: TGTGCCAGCAGTCACAGCTACAATGAGCAGTTCTTC; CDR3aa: CASSHSYNEQFF
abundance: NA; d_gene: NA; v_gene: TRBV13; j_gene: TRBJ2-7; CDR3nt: TGTGCCAGCAGCTATACGACACTCGCCTACGAGCAGTACTTC; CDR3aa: CASSYTTLAYEQYF
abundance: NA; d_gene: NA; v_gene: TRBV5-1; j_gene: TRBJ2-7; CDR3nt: TGCGCCAGCAGCTTCGGGGGAGCCCCCTACGAGCAGTACTTC; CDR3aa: CASSFGGAPYEQYF
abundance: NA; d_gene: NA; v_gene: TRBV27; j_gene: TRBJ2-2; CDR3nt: TGTGCCAGCAGTTTAACAGCCGGGGAGCTGTTTTTT; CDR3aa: CASSLTAGELFF
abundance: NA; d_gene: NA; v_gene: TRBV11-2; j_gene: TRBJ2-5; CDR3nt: TGTGCCAGCAGCGCTAGTGAGACCCAGTACTTC; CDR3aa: CASSASETQYF
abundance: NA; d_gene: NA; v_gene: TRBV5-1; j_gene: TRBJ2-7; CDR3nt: TGCGCCAGCAGCCCCGACAGGTTGTTCTACGAGCAGTACTTC; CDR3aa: CASSPDRLFYEQYF
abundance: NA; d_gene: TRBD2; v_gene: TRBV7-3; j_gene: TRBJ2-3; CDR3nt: TGTGCCAGCAGCTCAGGACTAGCGGAACTCACAGATACGCAGTATTTT; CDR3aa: CASSSGLAELTDTQYF
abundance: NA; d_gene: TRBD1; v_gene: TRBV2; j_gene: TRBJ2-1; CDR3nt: TGTGCCAGCAGTCAGACAGGGAGCAATGAGCAGTTCTTC; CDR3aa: CASSQTGSNEQFF
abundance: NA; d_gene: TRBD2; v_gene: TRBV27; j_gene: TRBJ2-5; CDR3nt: TGTGCCAGCAGGGGGGGAGGGGAAGAGACCCAGTACTTC; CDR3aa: CASRGGGEETQYF
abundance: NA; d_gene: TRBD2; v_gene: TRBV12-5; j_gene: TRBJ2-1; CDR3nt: TGTGCTAGTGGTTTAGAGCGGGAGGGCCGCGATGAGCAGTTCTTC; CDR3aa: CASGLEREGRDEQFF
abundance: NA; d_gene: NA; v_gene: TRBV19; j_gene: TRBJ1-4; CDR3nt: TGTGCCAGTTGGGGGGGGTTTAATGAAAAACTGTTTTTT; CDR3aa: CASWGGFNEKLFF
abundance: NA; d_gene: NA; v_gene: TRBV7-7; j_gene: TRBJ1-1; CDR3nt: TGTGCCAGCAGCTTAGCTGAGGGAAGGAACACTGAAGCTTTCTTT; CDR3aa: CASSLAEGRNTEAFF
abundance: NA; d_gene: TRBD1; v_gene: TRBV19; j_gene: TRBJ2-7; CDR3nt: TGTGCCAGTAGTATAGATCTTGGGGACAGGATCTACGAGCAGTACTTC; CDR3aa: CASSIDLGDRIYEQYF
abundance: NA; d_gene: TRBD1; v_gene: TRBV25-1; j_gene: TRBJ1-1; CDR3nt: TGTGCCAGCAGCCCTGGGACAGCTGAAGCTTTCTTT; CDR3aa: CASSPGTAEAFF
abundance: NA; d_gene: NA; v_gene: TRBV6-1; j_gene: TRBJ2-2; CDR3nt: TGTGCCAGCAGTGTCTACAGGGCCGGCGGGGAGCTGTTTTTT; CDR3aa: CASSVYRAGGELFF
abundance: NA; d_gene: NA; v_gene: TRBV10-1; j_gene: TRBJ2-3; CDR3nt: TGCGCCAGCAGTGGTCAGGGCCCTAGCACAGATACGCAGTATTTT; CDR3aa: CASSGQGPSTDTQYF
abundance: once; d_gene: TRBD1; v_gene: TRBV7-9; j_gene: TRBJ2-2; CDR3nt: TGTGCCAGCAGCTCGGGACAGATACCTAACACCGGGGAGCTGTTTTTT; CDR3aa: CASSSGQIPNTGELFF
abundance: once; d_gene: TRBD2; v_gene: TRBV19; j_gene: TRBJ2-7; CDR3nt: TGTGCCAGTAGTCCGACTAGCGGCGCCTACGAGCAGTACTTC; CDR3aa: CASSPTSGAYEQYF
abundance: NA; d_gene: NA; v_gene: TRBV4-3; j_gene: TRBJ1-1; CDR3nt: TGCGCCAGCAGCCTTGCCGGGAACACTGAAGCTTTCTTT; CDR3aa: CASSLAGNTEAFF
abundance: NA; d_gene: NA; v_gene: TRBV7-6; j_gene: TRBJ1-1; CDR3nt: TGTGCCAGCAGCACCCAGGGGACATCTGAAGCTTTCTTT; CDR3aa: CASSTQGTSEAFF
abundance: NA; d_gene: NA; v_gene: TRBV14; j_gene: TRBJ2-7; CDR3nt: TGTGCCAGCAGCCGCAGGGACACCCTGGCGAGGTACGAGCAGTACTTC; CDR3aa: CASSRRDTLARYEQYF
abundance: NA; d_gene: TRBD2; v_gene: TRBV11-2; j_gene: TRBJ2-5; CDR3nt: TGTGCCAGCAGCTTAGAAGCGGGGGGTTTAGAGACCCAGTACTTC; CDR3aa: CASSLEAGGLETQYF
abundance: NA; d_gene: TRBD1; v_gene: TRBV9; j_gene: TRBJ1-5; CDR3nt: TGTGCCAGCAGCCCTCAGGGGGCCCCAGGACAGCCCCAGCATTTT; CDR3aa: CASSPQGAPGQPQHF
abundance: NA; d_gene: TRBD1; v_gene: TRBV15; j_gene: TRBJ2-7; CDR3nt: TGTGCCACCAGCTATGACAGGGGAGAATTTTCCTACGAGCAGTACTTC; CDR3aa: CATSYDRGEFSYEQYF
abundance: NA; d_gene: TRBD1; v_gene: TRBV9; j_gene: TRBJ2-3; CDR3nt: TGTGCCAGCAGCGTAGGACAGGGGGGGACAGATACGCAGTATTTT; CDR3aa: CASSVGQGGTDTQYF
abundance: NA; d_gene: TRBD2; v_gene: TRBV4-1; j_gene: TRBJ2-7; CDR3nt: TGCGCCAGCAGCTGGACTAGCGGCAACGAGCAGTACTTC; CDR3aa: CASSWTSGNEQYF
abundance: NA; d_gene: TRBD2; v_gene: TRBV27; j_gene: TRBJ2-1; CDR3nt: TGTGCCAGCAGTTTGGGGGGGGGTGAGCAGTTCTTC; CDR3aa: CASSLGGGEQFF
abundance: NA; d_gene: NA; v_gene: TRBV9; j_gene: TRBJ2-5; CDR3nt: TGTGCCAGCCGGGGAGACCAAGAGACCCAGTACTTC; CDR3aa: CASRGDQETQYF
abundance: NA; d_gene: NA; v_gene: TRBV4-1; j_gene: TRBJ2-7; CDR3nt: TGCGCCAGCAGCCAAGGGACTACGATACAGTACGAGCAGTACTTC; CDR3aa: CASSQGTTIQYEQYF
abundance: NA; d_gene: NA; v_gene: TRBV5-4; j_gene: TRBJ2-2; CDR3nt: TGTGCCAGCAGCTTGGACCTCCCTGCGAGCTCCACCGGGGAGCTGTTTTTT; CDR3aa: CASSLDLPASSTGELFF
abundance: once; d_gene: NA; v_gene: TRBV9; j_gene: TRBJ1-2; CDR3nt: TGTGCCAGCAGCGTTCACTCCCGTCTATATGGCTACACCTTC; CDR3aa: CASSVHSRLYGYTF
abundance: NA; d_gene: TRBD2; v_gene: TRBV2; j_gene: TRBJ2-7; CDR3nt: TGTGCCAGCAGTCCCCGATTATTGGGCGGGGGGGCCCACGAGCAGTACTTC; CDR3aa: CASSPRLLGGGAHEQYF
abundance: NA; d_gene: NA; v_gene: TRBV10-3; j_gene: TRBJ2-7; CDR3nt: TGTGCCATCCAGGCCAAACTAGTTTACGAGCAGTACTTC; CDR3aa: CAIQAKLVYEQYF
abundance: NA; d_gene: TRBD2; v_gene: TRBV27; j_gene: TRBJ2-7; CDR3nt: TGTGCCAGCAGTGGCACTAGCGGGGGCTACGAGCAGTACTTC; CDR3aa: CASSGTSGGYEQYF
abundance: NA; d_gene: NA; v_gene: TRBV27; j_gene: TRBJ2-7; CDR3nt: TGTGCCAGCTCTAGTTTTAGTTCCTACGAGCAGTACTTC; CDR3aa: CASSSFSSYEQYF
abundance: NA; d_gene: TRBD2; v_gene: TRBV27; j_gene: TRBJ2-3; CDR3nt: TGTGCCAGCAGTGTATCACTAGCGGATTCAGATACGCAGTATTTT; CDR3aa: CASSVSLADSDTQYF
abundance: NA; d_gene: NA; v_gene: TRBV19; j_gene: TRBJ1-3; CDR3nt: TGTGCCAGTAGTATAGCCAGTGCCCCTGGAAACACCATATATTTT; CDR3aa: CASSIASAPGNTIYF
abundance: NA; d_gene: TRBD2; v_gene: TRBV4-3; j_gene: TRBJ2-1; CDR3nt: TGCGCCAGCAGCCAAGAAGATGGGGGGGGGTCTCCCTACAATGAGCAGTTCTTC; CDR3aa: CASSQEDGGGSPYNEQFF
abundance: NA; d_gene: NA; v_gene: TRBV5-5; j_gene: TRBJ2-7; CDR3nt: TGTGCCAGCAGCTTGGAGATAGGGGGCTACGAGCAGTACTTC; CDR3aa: CASSLEIGGYEQYF
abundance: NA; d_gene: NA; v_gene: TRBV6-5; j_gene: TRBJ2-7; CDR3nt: TGTGCCAGCAGTTACGGGACTTCGGCCGAGCAGTACTTC; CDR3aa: CASSYGTSAEQYF
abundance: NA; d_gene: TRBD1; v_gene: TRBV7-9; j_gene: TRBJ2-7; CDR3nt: TGTGCCAGCAGCTCACCGGGACAGGGGAGATACGAGCAGTACTTC; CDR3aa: CASSSPGQGRYEQYF
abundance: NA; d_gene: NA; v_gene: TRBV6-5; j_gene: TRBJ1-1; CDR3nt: TGTGCCAGCAGCTCGCCCCGCACAGGATACACTGAAGCTTTCTTT; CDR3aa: CASSSPRTGYTEAFF
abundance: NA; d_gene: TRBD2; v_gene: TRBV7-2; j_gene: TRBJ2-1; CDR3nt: TGTGCCACTACCGAAGCGGGGGGAGCCTACAATGAGCAGTTCTTC; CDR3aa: CATTEAGGAYNEQFF
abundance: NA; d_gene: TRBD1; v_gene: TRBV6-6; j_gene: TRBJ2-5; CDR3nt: TGTGCCAGCAGTCAGACAGGGGGAATGGAGACCCAGTACTTC; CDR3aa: CASSQTGGMETQYF
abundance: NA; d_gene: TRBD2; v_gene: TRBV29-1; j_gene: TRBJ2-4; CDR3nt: TGCAGCGTTCGGGGGACTAGCGGAAATCAAAGGATAGCCAAAAACATTCAGTACTTC; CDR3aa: CSVRGTSGNQRIAKNIQYF
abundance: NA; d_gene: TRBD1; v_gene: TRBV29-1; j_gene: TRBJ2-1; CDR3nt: TGCAGCGTCCGGGACAGGGGCAATGAGCAGTTCTTC; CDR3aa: CSVRDRGNEQFF
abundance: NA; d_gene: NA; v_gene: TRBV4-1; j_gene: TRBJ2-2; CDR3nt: TGCGCCAGTTTGGACACGAACACCGGGGAGCTGTTTTTT; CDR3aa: CASLDTNTGELFF
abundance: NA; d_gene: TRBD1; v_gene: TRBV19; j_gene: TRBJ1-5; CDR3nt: TGTGCCAGTAGTCCGGGACAGAAAAATCGGCCCCAGCATTTT; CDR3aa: CASSPGQKNRPQHF
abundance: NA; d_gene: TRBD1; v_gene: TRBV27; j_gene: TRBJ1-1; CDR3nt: TGTGCCAGCAGTTTATCTCCCCACGGGACAGGGATGGGCACTGAAGCTTTCTTT; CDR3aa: CASSLSPHGTGMGTEAFF
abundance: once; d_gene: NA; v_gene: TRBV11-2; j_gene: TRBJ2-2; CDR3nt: TGTGCCAGCAGCTTTGTACAGCCCGGGGAGCTGTTTTTT; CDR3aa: CASSFVQPGELFF
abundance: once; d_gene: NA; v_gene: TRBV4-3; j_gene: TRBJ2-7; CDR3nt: TGCGCCAGCAGCCAAGTACCCGGGAGCTCCTACGAGCAGTACTTC; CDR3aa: CASSQVPGSSYEQYF
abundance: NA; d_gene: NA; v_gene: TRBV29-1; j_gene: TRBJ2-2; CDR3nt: TGCAGCGCTGTATTTGAGGCCGGGAACACCGGGGAGCTGTTTTTT; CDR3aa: CSAVFEAGNTGELFF
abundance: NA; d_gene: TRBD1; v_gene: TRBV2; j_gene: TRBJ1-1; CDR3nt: TGTGCCAGCAACGGACAGACAGGGTTGAACACTGAAGCTTTCTTT; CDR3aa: CASNGQTGLNTEAFF